The rows below give T cell receptor beta chains drawn from one sample of a study of shared clonotypes between healthy human individuals. Using immunoSEQ multiplex PCR, the repertoire was profiled, and TCRdb retains in-frame clones only, with some absent. Here the sample spans 730,000 or so clones, 72% being singletons. The sequencing input was memory CD4+ T cells sorted from blood. The origin of the receptors is a woman aged 30 to 39 in good health. Both conserved end residues are part of each CDR3. The D gene is left open where the match is weak. The size field is filled for only some rows; it gives once, few, many or a size class.

V gene	CDR3 length	J gene	D gene	clone size	CDR3 protein	CDR3 DNA
TRBV5-1	15	TRBJ1-4	TRBD1	NA	CASTIQGAVFEKLFF	TGCGCCAGCACCATACAGGGGGCAGTATTTGAAAAACTGTTTTTT
TRBV6-1	12	TRBJ1-1	NA	once	CASRRRVTEAFF	TGTGCCAGCAGACGAAGGGTGACTGAAGCTTTCTTT
TRBV2	15	TRBJ1-5	TRBD1	NA	CASSADRGPGQPQHF	TGTGCCAGCAGTGCGGACAGGGGACCCGGTCAGCCCCAGCATTTT
TRBV7-7	16	TRBJ2-3	NA	NA	CASSLSPDPGTDTQYF	TGTGCCAGCAGCTTAAGTCCCGACCCGGGAACAGATACGCAGTATTTT
TRBV10-1	15	TRBJ1-4	NA	NA	CASSESGQSGEKLFF	TGCGCCAGCAGTGAGTCCGGACAAAGCGGTGAAAAACTGTTTTTT
TRBV5-1	16	TRBJ2-3	TRBD2	NA	CASSFGLAGVVDTQYF	TGCGCCAGCAGCTTTGGACTAGCGGGAGTGGTAGATACGCAGTATTTT
TRBV5-1	14	TRBJ2-5	NA	once	CASSLGQYQETQYF	TGCGCCAGCAGCTTGGGCCAGTACCAAGAGACCCAGTACTTC
TRBV7-2	15	TRBJ1-5	TRBD1	NA	CASSLTGGGNQPQHF	TGTGCCAGCAGCCTTACAGGGGGCGGCAATCAGCCCCAGCATTTT
TRBV5-8	14	TRBJ2-7	TRBD2	NA	CASSLGLAGVEQYF	TGTGCCAGCAGCTTAGGACTAGCGGGAGTGGAGCAGTACTTC
TRBV25-1	15	TRBJ2-7	TRBD2	few	CASSELAGGRNEQYF	TGTGCCAGCAGTGAATTGGCGGGAGGGAGGAACGAGCAGTACTTC
TRBV28	14	TRBJ2-5	NA	NA	CASGSPSVKETQYF	TGTGCCAGCGGATCCCCTAGCGTAAAAGAGACCCAGTACTTC
TRBV5-1	14	TRBJ2-1	NA	few	CASREVNAAGEQFF	TGCGCCAGCAGGGAGGTAAATGCTGCGGGTGAGCAGTTCTTC
TRBV4-1	14	TRBJ2-7	NA	NA	CASSHSQGTGQQYF	TGCGCCAGCAGCCATTCCCAGGGTACGGGGCAGCAGTACTTC
TRBV5-1	14	TRBJ2-2	NA	many	CASSLGGETGELFF	TGCGCCAGCAGCTTGGGAGGGGAAACCGGGGAGCTGTTTTTT
TRBV6-5	14	TRBJ1-2	TRBD1	many	CASRATGASSGYTF	TGTGCCAGCAGAGCGACAGGGGCGTCTTCGGGCTACACCTTC
TRBV5-1	15	TRBJ2-1	NA	NA	CASSLVGSSYNEQFF	TGCGCCAGCAGCTTGGTTGGGAGCTCCTACAATGAGCAGTTCTTC
TRBV7-3	15	TRBJ2-2	TRBD2	NA	CASRPLAGYTGELFF	TGTGCCAGCAGACCGCTAGCGGGGTACACCGGGGAGCTGTTTTTT
TRBV18	13	TRBJ1-1	NA	NA	CASSPGGNTEAFF	TGTGCCAGCTCACCAGGCGGTAACACTGAAGCTTTCTTT
TRBV2	13	TRBJ1-4	NA	once	CASHTTTNEKLFF	TGTGCCAGTCACACAACAACTAATGAAAAACTGTTTTTT
TRBV5-1	15	TRBJ2-3	NA	once	CASSLLASYTDTQYF	TGCGCCAGCAGCTTGTTAGCATCCTACACAGATACGCAGTATTTT
TRBV4-1	14	TRBJ2-7	NA	NA	CASSQVPGGNEQYF	TGCGCCAGCAGCCAAGTTCCTGGGGGAAACGAGCAGTACTTC
TRBV15	16	TRBJ2-1	TRBD2	NA	CATSSSRLAGSNEQFF	TGTGCCACCAGCAGTAGCCGACTAGCGGGATCCAATGAGCAGTTCTTC
TRBV7-2	15	TRBJ2-4	NA	many	CASSLIYGGVNIQYF	TGTGCCAGCAGCTTAATTTATGGAGGGGTAAACATTCAGTACTTC
TRBV25-1	13	TRBJ2-7	TRBD1	NA	CASRGQGMNEQYF	TGTGCCAGCAGGGGACAGGGTATGAACGAGCAGTACTTC
TRBV28	16	TRBJ2-3	TRBD1	NA	CASTEDRGWTTDTQYF	TGTGCCAGCACCGAGGACAGGGGGTGGACCACAGATACGCAGTATTTT
TRBV7-9	17	TRBJ2-1	TRBD2	NA	CASSPRGAGGLYNEQFF	TGTGCCAGCAGCCCACGAGGAGCGGGAGGGTTATACAATGAGCAGTTCTTC
TRBV6-5	15	TRBJ1-1	NA	NA	CASSPPADRPAEAFF	TGTGCCAGCAGTCCCCCGGCTGACAGGCCCGCTGAAGCTTTCTTT
TRBV30	12	TRBJ1-6	NA	NA	CAWSGGASPLHF	TGTGCCTGGAGTGGGGGGGCTTCACCCCTCCACTTT
TRBV10-3	13	TRBJ1-1	TRBD1	NA	CAISPGGFTEAFF	TGTGCCATCAGTCCAGGGGGCTTTACTGAAGCTTTCTTT
TRBV6-1	15	TRBJ2-7	NA	NA	CASSEARVGSYEQYF	TGTGCCAGCAGTGAAGCCAGGGTCGGATCCTACGAGCAGTACTTC
TRBV19	15	TRBJ2-2	TRBD1	NA	CASKPPTGTLGELFF	TGTGCCAGTAAACCCCCGACAGGGACCTTAGGGGAGCTGTTTTTT
TRBV4-1	15	TRBJ1-2	NA	NA	CASSQEGGVSRGYTF	TGCGCCAGCAGCCAAGAGGGTGGGGTCTCGAGGGGCTACACCTTC
TRBV9	14	TRBJ2-3	NA	NA	CASSVADYTDTQYF	TGTGCCAGCAGCGTAGCAGATTACACAGATACGCAGTATTTT
TRBV11-2	14	TRBJ2-1	TRBD1	NA	CASSHGQGYNEQFF	TGTGCCAGCAGCCACGGACAGGGGTACAATGAGCAGTTCTTC
TRBV28	14	TRBJ2-7	NA	NA	CASSLLGRAYEQYF	TGTGCCAGCAGTTTGCTGGGACGGGCCTACGAGCAGTACTTC
TRBV5-1	14	TRBJ1-1	NA	NA	CASSWGVSATEAFF	TGCGCCAGCAGCTGGGGGGTTTCGGCCACTGAAGCTTTCTTT
TRBV28	15	TRBJ1-2	TRBD1	once	CASNQGQNFNYGYTF	TGTGCCAGCAACCAGGGACAGAACTTTAACTATGGCTACACCTTC
TRBV18	14	TRBJ2-7	NA	NA	CASSPQTENSEQYF	TGTGCCAGCTCACCTCAGACTGAGAACTCCGAGCAGTACTTC
TRBV6-5	15	TRBJ2-1	NA	NA	CASRPGRWGSNEQFF	TGTGCCAGCAGACCGGGTCGGTGGGGGAGCAATGAGCAGTTCTTC
TRBV7-2	15	TRBJ2-7	TRBD2	NA	CASSSTSGRTYEQYF	TGTGCCAGCAGCTCTACCAGCGGGAGAACCTACGAGCAGTACTTC
TRBV19	13	TRBJ2-7	NA	NA	CATLWRVNYEQYF	TGTGCCACCCTATGGAGGGTTAACTACGAGCAGTACTTC
TRBV10-3	14	TRBJ1-5	NA	NA	CAISELSGVMPQHF	TGTGCCATCAGTGAGTTAAGTGGGGTTATGCCCCAGCATTTT
TRBV30	15	TRBJ2-6	NA	NA	CAWREVASGANVLTF	TGTGCCTGGAGGGAAGTGGCATCTGGGGCCAACGTCCTGACTTTC
TRBV5-4	16	TRBJ2-7	TRBD2	once	CASSLAGLAGTYEQYF	TGTGCCAGCAGCTTGGCCGGGCTAGCGGGAACCTACGAGCAGTACTTC
TRBV19	16	TRBJ2-1	TRBD2	NA	CASSIAGTSKVDGQFF	TGTGCCAGTAGTATAGCCGGGACTAGCAAAGTCGACGGGCAGTTCTTC
TRBV27	15	TRBJ1-5	TRBD1	many	CASRRTGGDNQPQHF	TGTGCCAGCAGGAGGACAGGGGGAGACAATCAGCCCCAGCATTTT
TRBV29-1	14	TRBJ1-5	TRBD1	NA	CSVRLTGVDQPQHF	TGCAGCGTTCGTTTGACAGGGGTGGATCAGCCCCAGCATTTT
TRBV7-2	13	TRBJ2-5	NA	NA	CASSLAIQETQYF	TGTGCCAGCAGCTTAGCCATCCAAGAGACCCAGTACTTC
TRBV14	16	TRBJ1-1	NA	NA	CASSQGLLLMNTEAFF	TGTGCCAGCAGCCAAGGACTGCTCCTCATGAACACTGAAGCTTTCTTT
TRBV5-1	16	TRBJ2-1	TRBD1	NA	CASSKQPGQGINEQFF	TGCGCCAGCAGCAAACAGCCGGGACAGGGGATTAATGAGCAGTTCTTC
TRBV7-9	14	TRBJ1-1	NA	few	CASSPDEGGTEAFF	TGTGCCAGCAGCCCGGACGAGGGGGGAACTGAAGCTTTCTTT
TRBV5-6	16	TRBJ1-5	TRBD1	NA	CASSLARDSISKPQHF	TGTGCCAGCAGCTTGGCCAGGGACAGCATTTCAAAGCCCCAGCATTTT
TRBV19	13	TRBJ2-7	NA	NA	CASSIERSYEQYF	TGTGCCAGTAGTATAGAACGGTCCTACGAGCAGTACTTC
TRBV6-4	13	TRBJ1-2	TRBD1	NA	CASRGQGSYGYTF	TGTGCCAGCAGGGGACAGGGAAGCTATGGCTACACCTTC